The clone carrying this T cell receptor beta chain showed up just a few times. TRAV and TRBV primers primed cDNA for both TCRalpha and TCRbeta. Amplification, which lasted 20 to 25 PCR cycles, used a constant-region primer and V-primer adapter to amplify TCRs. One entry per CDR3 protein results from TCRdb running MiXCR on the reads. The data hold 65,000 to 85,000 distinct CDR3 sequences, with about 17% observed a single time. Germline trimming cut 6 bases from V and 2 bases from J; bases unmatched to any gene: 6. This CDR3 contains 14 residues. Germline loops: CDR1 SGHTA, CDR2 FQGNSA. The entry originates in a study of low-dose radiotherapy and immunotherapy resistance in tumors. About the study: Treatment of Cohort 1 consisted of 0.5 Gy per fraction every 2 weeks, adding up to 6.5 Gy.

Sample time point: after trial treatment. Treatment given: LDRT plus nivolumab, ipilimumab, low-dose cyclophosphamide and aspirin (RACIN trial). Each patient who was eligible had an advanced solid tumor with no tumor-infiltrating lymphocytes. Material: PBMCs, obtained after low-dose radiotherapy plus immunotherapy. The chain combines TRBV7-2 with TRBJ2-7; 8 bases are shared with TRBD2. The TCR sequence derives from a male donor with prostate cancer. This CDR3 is CASSQSGGPYEQYF. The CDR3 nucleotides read TGTGCCAGCAGTCAGAGCGGGGGCCCCTACGAGCAGTACTTC. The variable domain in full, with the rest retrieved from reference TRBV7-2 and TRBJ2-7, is GAGVSQSPSNKVTEKGKDVELRCDPISGHTALYWYRQSLGQGLEFLIYFQGNSAPDKSGLPSDRFSAERTGGSVSTLTIQRTQQEDSAVYLCASSQSGGPYEQYFGPGTRLTVT.